This TCR beta chain was sequenced for a study of cytomegalovirus exposure and HLA in healthy donors. With respect to this clone: The antigen is not known.

Study-wide results and limits: Most TCR beta V segments were productive about 90% or about 30% of the time in an earlier analysis.

13 Jbeta primers and 60 Vbeta primers were used for the PCR. Profiled with immunoSEQ multiplex PCR; TCRdb holds only in-frame clones, not every one. The sample lists 120,000 or so clones; roughly four fifths were seen once. The CDR3 length is 14 residues. The V end was cut by 5 bases, the J end by 7 bases, with 12 bases between. The V gene's germline CDR1 is LNHDA and CDR2 SQIVND (reference sequence). This TCR came from a woman aged 40 to 50 in good health and CMV-seronegative. The specimen was PBMCs. The chain links TRBV19 to TRBJ1-6, with D perhaps matching TRBD1 (5 bases). CDR3 coding DNA: TGTGCCAGTAGTTTTGTACAGGAAAATTCACCCCTCCACTTT. Its protein is CASSFVQENSPLHF. Supplemented by reference TRBV19 and TRBJ1-6, the full variable domain reads DGGITQSPKYLFRKEGQNVTLSCEQNLNHDAMYWYRQDPGQGLRLIYYSQIVNDFQKGDIAEGYSVSREKKESFPLTVTSAQKNPTAFYLCASSFVQENSPLHFGNGTRLTVT.